This T cell receptor beta chain stems from a study of blood T cell repertoires in COVID-19. Study overall: The analysed material was cDNA or gDNA that came from T cells, B-cell-depleted T cells, or PBMCs.

The CDR3 is 12 amino acids. V shed 6 bases and J shed 8 bases, with 13 bases lying between them. Germline CDR1 reads SEHNR; CDR2 reads FQNEAQ (reference sequence). The data were produced by immunoSEQ multiplex PCR, yet TCRdb's version contains in-frame clones alone and is incomplete. This table holds more than 250,000 clones, about 83% found once. Input material: peripheral blood. The rearrangement links TRBV7-9 to TRBJ1-2, with D unclear. This receptor was obtained from a woman in her forties or fifties with acute or convalescent COVID-19. The CDR3 coding sequence is TGTGCCAGCAGGAGGGAAGGACGCGGCTACACCTTC. Residues: CASRREGRGYTF.